Presented here are 29 T cell receptor beta chains from one specimen sequenced in a study of shared clonotypes between healthy human individuals. Repertoires were generated with immunoSEQ multiplex PCR, while TCRdb's copy carries only in-frame clones and drops some. The profile shows roughly 1,800,000 clones, just under 95% of them singletons. CD45RO-negative CD8 cells positively selected for CCR7 made up the naive population, which excluded terminally differentiated effector memory CD45RA+ cells. The specimen sequenced was naive CD8+ T cells sorted from blood. These receptors were taken from a man aged 18-30 years in good health.

The genes are TRBV21-1 and TRBJ1-2; the D call TRBD1 from the table was never checked on the DNA. TRBV21-1 represents a pseudogene. The CDR3 is 14 residues long. The CDR3 DNA follows: TGTGCCAGCAGCAATGGGTCAGGGGGGTATGGCTACACCTTC. It yields the protein CASSNGSGGYGYTF.

CDR3 bases: TGTGCCAGCAGCTTCCTTGGACTCGACAGGGAAGGCTACGAGCAGTACTTC. This gives the protein CASSFLGLDREGYEQYF. V usage is TRBV5-8 and J usage is TRBJ2-7; 7 nucleotides align to TRBD1. The CDR3 extends over 17 amino acids. The V gene end was trimmed by 2 bases and the J gene end by 3 bases; junction bases not matched to a gene: 14. Germline V CDR1 and CDR2: SGHTS, YDEGEE.

V and J are TRBV7-9 and TRBJ2-7; 10 positions agree with TRBD2. CDR1 and CDR2 (germline): SEHNR, FQNEAQ (reference sequence). The J segment lost 0 bases and the V segment lost 4 bases, leaving 9 bases of the junction unmatched. This CDR3 is built from 17 residues. The CDR3 region is CASSSVLAGETSYEQYF. DNA of the CDR3: TGTGCCAGCAGCTCGGTTCTAGCGGGGGAAACCTCCTACGAGCAGTACTTC.

The V call is TRBV7-8, the J call TRBJ2-7; 7 nucleotides agree with TRBD2. The CDR3 totals 15 residues. Germline trimming cut 1 base from V and 4 bases from J; bases unmatched to any gene: 7. Germline-derived CDR1 and CDR2 are SGHVS and FQNEAQ. The DNA of the CDR3 is TGTGCCAGCAGCTTAGGATCGCGGGAGAAATACGAGCAGTACTTC. Amino acid sequence: CASSLGSREKYEQYF.

The chain links TRBV5-1 to TRBJ2-7; 7 bases fit TRBD1. The J segment lost 3 bases and the V segment lost 4 bases, leaving 4 bases of the junction unmatched. Germline CDR1 reads SGHRS; CDR2 reads YFSETQ. This CDR3 region has 13 residues. As DNA, the CDR3 is TGCGCCAGCAGCCATGGACAGGACTACGAGCAGTACTTC. This gives the protein CASSHGQDYEQYF.

The V and J genes are TRBV5-6 and TRBJ2-1, with D perhaps matching TRBD2 (6 bases). The CDR3 is 16 amino acids. Germline V lookup: CDR1 SGHDT, CDR2 YYEEEE. Trimming cost V 4 bases and J 7 bases, with 21 bases left between them. CDR3 loop: CASSPPGGASWNEQFF. The CDR3 nucleotides are TGTGCCAGCAGCCCCCCGGGCGGGGCCTCGTGGAATGAGCAGTTCTTC. Complete variable domain (other parts from reference TRBV5-6 and TRBJ2-1): DAGVTQSPTHLIKTRGQQVTLRCSPKSGHDTVSWYQQALGQGPQFIFQYYEEEERQRGNFPDRFSGHQFPNYSSELNVNALLLGDSALYLCASSPPGGASWNEQFFGPGTRLTVL.

This rearrangement joins TRBV2 to TRBJ2-7, with a weak D call TRBD2 (7 bases). Between the trimmed V and J ends, which lost 9 bases and 0 bases, there was a span of 24 bases. CDR3 length: 17 residues. Germline V gene sequence: CDR1 SNHLY, CDR2 FYNNEI. CDR3 in DNA: TGTGCCAGTTTGCCTAGGGGGGGCCATCGAAGCTCCTACGAGCAGTACTTC. Translated: CASLPRGGHRSSYEQYF.

This chain uses TRBV5-6 with TRBJ2-2, with a tentative D call TRBD1 (6 bases). The V end was cut by 6 bases, the J end by 7 bases, with 10 bases between. CDR3 length: 12 amino acids. The V gene's germline CDR1 is SGHDT and CDR2 YYEEEE. In DNA, the CDR3 is TGTGCCAGCAACAGGGTTGGCGGGGAGCTGTTTTTT. Its translation: CASNRVGGELFF.

With regard to this clone: Other DNA sequences in the same sample also yield this CDR3. The gene calls are TRBV5-6 and TRBJ2-3, with no clear D. V was shortened by 1 base and J by 2 bases, with 2 bases between the two germline ends. Germline V gene lookup returns CDR1 SGHDT and CDR2 YYEEEE. CDR3 size: 12 residues. The CDR3 coding sequence is TGTGCCAGCAGCTTGTCCACAGATACGCAGTATTTT. Protein: CASSLSTDTQYF.

A note on this clone: The sample has other DNA sequences that encode this CDR3 too. The rearrangement uses TRBV5-1 and TRBJ2-7; D gene uncertain. The germline V gene has CDR1 SGHRS and CDR2 YFSETQ. The CDR3 is 14 residues long. V dropped 2 bases and J dropped 1 base, with 10 bases sitting between them. DNA of the CDR3: TGCGCCAGCAGCTTAACGGGCTCTTCCTACGAGCAGTACTTC. Protein: CASSLTGSSYEQYF.

J is TRBJ1-2 and V is TRBV6-4, with 12 bases identical to TRBD1. The CDR3 consists of 19 residues. CDR1 and CDR2 (germline): MRHNA, SNTAGT. V lost 4 bases to trimming and J lost 2 bases; unmatched junction nucleotides: 14. CDR3 residues: CASSVCVLGQGAKNYGYTF. The CDR3 DNA sequence: TGTGCCAGCAGTGTGTGTGTTCTGGGACAGGGGGCAAAGAACTATGGCTACACCTTC.

The chain has TRBV2 and TRBJ2-7; no clear D. V lost 6 bases, J lost 0 bases, and 18 bases lay in between. Germline V lookup: CDR1 SNHLY, CDR2 FYNNEI. The CDR3 has 16 amino acids. The CDR3 nucleotides are TGTGCCAGCAGCCCAACTCGCGACCCCTCCTCCTACGAGCAGTACTTC. Amino acid sequence: CASSPTRDPSSYEQYF.

The gene calls are TRBV27 and TRBJ2-5; the match to TRBD2 covers 8 bases. The CDR3 is made up of 14 amino acids. Trimming removed 2 bases from V and 5 bases from J; junction bases left unmatched: 4. Germline V CDR1 and CDR2: MNHEY, SMNVEV (reference sequence). The CDR3, as DNA: TGTGCCAGCAGTTTAAGCGGGAGTGGGGAGACCCAGTACTTC. This codes for CASSLSGSGETQYF.

The chain couples TRBV27 to TRBJ1-1, with 8 bases lining up with TRBD1. The CDR3 length is 15 residues. With 5 bases clipped from V and 2 bases from J, the junction kept 7 bases outside the gene matches. Germline V gene data show CDR1 as MNHEY and CDR2 as SMNVEV (reference sequence). Here the CDR3 reads CASSPAGGANTEAFF. CDR3 nucleotide sequence: TGTGCCAGCAGTCCTGCAGGGGGCGCAAACACTGAAGCTTTCTTT.

With regard to this clone: This CDR3 is also generated by other DNA sequences in the sample. The V and J genes are TRBV27 and TRBJ2-7; D may correspond to TRBD1 or TRBD2 (5 bases each). There are 13 residues in the CDR3. Looked up from germline, CDR1 is MNHEY and CDR2 is SMNVEV (reference sequence). V gave up 5 bases and J gave up 3 bases, with 11 bases separating them. CDR3 sequence reads: CASSLGTGYEQYF. The CDR3 nucleotides are TGTGCCAGCAGTCTGGGGACCGGCTACGAGCAGTACTTC.

As concerns this clone: This specimen includes other DNA sequences encoding the same CDR3. This chain connects TRBV29-1 to TRBJ2-7, with 8 bases that match TRBD1. Germline values: CDR1 SQVTM, CDR2 ANQGSEA. The ends lost 7 bases at V and 1 base at J; junction bases unmatched: 6. This CDR3 spans 13 amino acids. In DNA, the CDR3 is TGCAGCGCCCTGACAGGGGCTTCCTACGAGCAGTACTTC. Its translation is CSALTGASYEQYF.

Comments on this clone: In the same sample, other DNA sequences code for this CDR3. This chain connects TRBV19 to TRBJ2-7; 8 bases are a match to TRBD1. After removal of 6 bases from V and 4 bases from J, the junction contained 8 bases not matched to a gene. The CDR3 is made up of 14 amino acids. CDR1 and CDR2 from the germline V gene are LNHDA and SQIVND (reference sequence). The CDR3 sequence: CASRPDRDSYEQYF. The CDR3 coding sequence is TGTGCCAGTAGGCCGGACAGGGATTCGTACGAGCAGTACTTC.

This chain joins TRBV19 and TRBJ2-1, with D possibly called TRBD1 or TRBD2 (6 bases each). V lost 7 bases to trimming and J lost 8 bases, with 15 bases between them. The CDR3 runs 13 residues. Per germline, CDR1 LNHDA and CDR2 SQIVND (reference sequence). The CDR3 nucleotides are TGTGCCAGTAATCGGGGGCCGTGGGATGAGCAGTTCTTC. Protein sequence: CASNRGPWDEQFF.

This clone was seen a handful of times. The identical CDR3 is also encoded by other nucleotide sequences in the sample. This chain joins TRBV25-1 and TRBJ1-5; possibly TRBD1 for D (5 bases). The CDR3 extends over 13 amino acids. The V gene lost 1 base and the J gene lost 4 bases, with 5 bases spanning the gap. The V gene's germline CDR1 is MGHDK and CDR2 SYGVNS. The CDR3 region is CASSEWGNQPQHF. Written as DNA, the CDR3 is TGTGCCAGCAGTGAATGGGGGAATCAGCCCCAGCATTTT.

V and J are TRBV9 and TRBJ1-2; D call uncertain. Trimming stripped 0 bases from V and 4 bases from J, with 16 bases between. Germline values: CDR1 SGDLS, CDR2 YYNGEE. CDR3 length: 16 residues. The CDR3 region is CASSVEDTSPSYGYTF. The CDR3 DNA is TGTGCCAGCAGCGTAGAAGATACCTCCCCCTCCTATGGCTACACCTTC.

CDR3 DNA: TGCGCCAGCACCGAGACGGGGAACACTGAAGCTTTCTTT. Protein sequence: CASTETGNTEAFF. This chain joins TRBV10-2 and TRBJ1-1; D is uncertain. The germline V and J ends were trimmed by 7 bases and 1 base, with 10 bases remaining between them. The germline CDR1 and CDR2 sequences are WSHSY and SAAADI. The CDR3 is made up of 13 amino acids.

The CDR3 DNA reads as TGCGCCAGCAGCCAGGGACTAGCGGGAGGGATGGACAATGAGCAGTTCTTC. It encodes CASSQGLAGGMDNEQFF. The V call is TRBV4-3, the J call TRBJ2-1, with 16 bases that match TRBD2. CDR1 is LGHNA and CDR2 is YSLEER in the germline V gene. The CDR3 sequence is 17 residues long. J lost 5 bases, V lost 3 bases, and 4 bases had no gene match.

The rearrangement links TRBV4-3 to TRBJ2-7, with unresolved D. CDR1 and CDR2 (germline): LGHNA, YSLEER. This CDR3 spans 14 amino acids. V shed 0 bases and J shed 3 bases, with 9 bases lying between them. The CDR3 nucleotides read TGCGCCAGCAGCCAAGAAAAGCAAAACTACGAGCAGTACTTC. Translated: CASSQEKQNYEQYF.

The V call is TRBV9, the J call TRBJ1-2; 7 bases are shared with TRBD1. Trimming cost V 0 bases and J 3 bases; bases outside gene matches: 8. Germline V gives CDR1 SGDLS, CDR2 YYNGEE. CDR3 length: 16 residues. The CDR3 sequence: CASSVAQSQGDYGYTF. In DNA, the CDR3 is TGTGCCAGCAGCGTAGCTCAGAGTCAGGGGGACTATGGCTACACCTTC.

This chain joins TRBV19 and TRBJ2-3; 9 bases line up with TRBD1. After removal of 6 bases from V and 3 bases from J, the junction contained 7 bases not matched to a gene. Germline CDR1 is LNHDA and CDR2 is SQIVND (reference sequence). This CDR3 spans 15 amino acids. The CDR3 bases are TGTGCCAGTAGCCAGAGGGACAGGGCAACAGATACGCAGTATTTT. Translated, it gives CASSQRDRATDTQYF.

This chain uses TRBV6-6 with TRBJ2-1; the match to TRBD2 covers 12 bases. With 2 bases clipped from V and 8 bases from J, the junction kept 4 bases outside the gene matches. CDR1 is MNHNY and CDR2 is SVGAGI in the germline V gene (reference sequence). The CDR3 is made up of 15 amino acids. CDR3 sequence (DNA): TGTGCCAGCAGTTACGTACTAGCGGGAGGCGATGAGCAGTTCTTC. Translating it yields CASSYVLAGGDEQFF.

This chain links TRBV27 with TRBJ1-2, with D hard to call. The germline V and J ends were trimmed by 9 bases and 2 bases, with 19 bases remaining between them. CDR1 MNHEY and CDR2 SMNVEV come from the germline V gene (reference sequence). The CDR3 is made up of 15 amino acids. CDR3 sequence: CASYSRSEGNYGYTF. CDR3 DNA sequence: TGTGCCAGTTACAGTCGGTCCGAGGGAAACTATGGCTACACCTTC.

V and J are TRBV5-1 and TRBJ2-1; 8 nucleotides line up with TRBD2. Per germline, CDR1 SGHRS and CDR2 YFSETQ. This CDR3 has 15 residues. The junction had 9 bases not matched to a gene; V was cut back by 4 bases and J by 6 bases. The DNA for the CDR3 is TGCGCCAGCAGCACCTTCCCGGGAGGGCCCAATGAGCAGTTCTTC. This encodes CASSTFPGGPNEQFF.

The chain employs TRBV27 and TRBJ1-3; 9 bases line up with TRBD1. CDR3 length equals 15 residues. Trimming removed 8 bases from V and 2 bases from J; junction bases left unmatched: 7. Germline-derived CDR1 and CDR2 are MNHEY and SMNVEV (reference sequence). As DNA, the CDR3 is TGTGCCAGCGGCGTCTGGGACAGGGCTGGAAACACCATATATTTT. It encodes CASGVWDRAGNTIYF.